Included here is one T cell receptor (beta chain) sequence, with context. The antigen is undetermined. The junction shows a germline mismatch at one end, possibly a read error. This entry comes from a study of glioma-infiltrating T cells. The germline gives CDR1 LGHDT, CDR2 YNNKEL (reference sequence). This CDR3 region has 15 residues. Study results and caveats: Above-expected tissue-blood divergence occurred in all gliomas, most in low-grade ones.

TCR alpha and beta CDR3 regions were amplified from RNA using iRepertoire nested multiplex PCR. One entry per CDR3 protein, called by TCRdb with MiXCR from the multiplex PCR reads. The sample holds fewer than 110,000 distinct CDR3 sequences, around 30% seen once. Sequenced sample: glioma tissue, nonneoplastic brain tissue, or PBMCs (not recorded which). The TCR sequence derives from a human donor with low-grade glioma or glioblastoma, undergoing nonglioma brain surgery, or in good health (not recorded which). This chain joins TRBV3-1 and TRBJ1-1; tentatively, D is TRBD1 (6 bases). Here the CDR3 reads CASSQSGGTNTQAFF. CDR3 sequence (DNA): TGTGCCAGCAGCCAAAGTGGGGGCACGAACACTCAAGCTTTCTTT.